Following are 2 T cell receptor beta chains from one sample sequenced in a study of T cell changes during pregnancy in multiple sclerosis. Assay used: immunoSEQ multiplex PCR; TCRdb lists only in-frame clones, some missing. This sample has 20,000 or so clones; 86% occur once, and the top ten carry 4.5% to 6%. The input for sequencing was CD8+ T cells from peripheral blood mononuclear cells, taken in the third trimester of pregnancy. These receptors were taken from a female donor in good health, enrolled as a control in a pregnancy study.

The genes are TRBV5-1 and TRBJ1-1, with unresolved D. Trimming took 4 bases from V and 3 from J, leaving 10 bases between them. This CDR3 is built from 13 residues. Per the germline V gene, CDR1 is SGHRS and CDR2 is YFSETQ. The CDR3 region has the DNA TGCGCCAGCAGCCCGTCGGGGTACACTGAAGCTTTCTTT. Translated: CASSPSGYTEAFF.

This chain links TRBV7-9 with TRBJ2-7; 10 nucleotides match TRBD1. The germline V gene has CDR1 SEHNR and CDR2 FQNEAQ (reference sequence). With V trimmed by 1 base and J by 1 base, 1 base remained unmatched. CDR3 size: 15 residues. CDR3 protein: CASSLEGQGSYEQYF. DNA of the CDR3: TGTGCCAGCAGCTTAGAGGGACAGGGGTCCTACGAGCAGTACTTC.